This T cell receptor (beta chain) was documented in a study of T cells in Graves' hyperthyroidism and ophthalmopathy. Study details: Peripheral blood was taken when the disease was first diagnosed, before any treatment began.

RNA transcripts provided the source from which TCR beta CDR3 regions were amplified. HTBI primers were the set used in a first-round RT-PCR of the TCR CDR3. Using its own MiXCR run on the multiplex PCR reads, TCRdb lists one record per CDR3 protein. Here the sample spans some 600,000 distinct CDR3 sequences, approximately 15% being singletons. Uncontrolled infection, other autoimmune disease, pregnancy or lactation excluded patients. Study results and limitations: Ophthalmopathy, which appeared later, was predicted by the model a median roughly 6.5 months before onset.

This clonotype has a handful of counts. What it binds is unknown. CDR3 length: 14 residues. Germline-derived CDR1 and CDR2 are MNHNS and SASEGT. The J segment lost 6 bases and the V segment lost 2 bases, leaving 2 bases of the junction unmatched. The origin of this receptor is a woman aged 25 to 39 with Graves' hyperthyroidism that later progressed to Graves' ophthalmopathy. Material for sequencing was blood. The rearrangement joins TRBV6-1 to TRBJ2-1, with 9 bases fitting TRBD2. The CDR3 coding sequence is TGTGCCAGCAGTGAATTGACTAGCGGCAATGAGCAGTTCTTC. It translates to CASSELTSGNEQFF.